The T cell receptor beta chain described here comes from a study of identical twins listed by TCRdb under 2016. As for the study more broadly: The study deep-sequenced TCR alpha and beta repertoires from monozygotic twins, unrelated adults of various ages and cord blood to test whether fetal clonotypes persist. Replicate twin experiments were performed at different times using different library preparation protocols to rule out contamination. Findings and caveats that apply to the study as a whole: In monozygotic twins, out-of-frame TCR alpha sharing was systematically underestimated by recombination models, although the models agreed with sharing between unrelated individuals. Conclusions relied on cross-sectional statistical analysis, since the same donors could not be followed over many years. A weaker excess of twin sharing was found in beta out-of-frame sequences because the signal-to-noise ratio was lowered by fewer shared sequences. Compared with coincidental sharing between unrelated individuals, out-of-frame TCR alpha sequences shared between twins had an excess of sequences with low generation probability. Invariant T cells such as MAIT and iNKT could partly confound zero-insertion analyses, although diverse VJ usage argued against such confounding for most clonotypes. Abundant cord blood beta clonotypes had fewer insertions, young adult naive repertoires showed a similar but weaker trend, and memory repertoires showed no such trend.

This clonotype was found a few times. This receptor's antigen is unknown. The sample holds no much larger clone one base away, and base qualities are not on file. V is cut by 5 bases and J by 0 bases, and the space between the germline ends is 5 bases. The CDR3, from cysteine to phenylalanine, totals 14 residues. Of the read, only the CDR3 DNA is kept; its 42 bases are in frame from base 1. The germline V gene gives CDR1 as MNHEY and CDR2 as SVGEGT. The library relied on 5' RACE. The instrument was an Illumina HiSeq 2000. A universal primer binding site was added through template switching, and the final cDNA carried a unique molecular identifier so that TCR cDNA molecules could be counted accurately. Specific primers in the conserved constant-segment region were used to synthesize first-strand cDNA for the TCR alpha and beta chains. To control for contamination, every cDNA library carried two barcodes: a SMART-Mk sample barcode plus Illumina barcodes. TruSeq adapter sequences and Illumina sample barcodes were added in two successive PCR steps. The Illumina HiSeq platform was used with custom primers to sequence TCR alpha and beta cDNA libraries. For the original study's pipeline: Raw reads were processed with MiGEC to extract unique molecular identifiers, and MiXCR was used to determine CDR3 positions. Recombination models were inferred per individual with the repgenHMM and IGoR tools using an EM algorithm. Shared clonotype analysis was performed with the tcR package in R, normalizing sharing by the product of cloneset sizes. To study raw recombination free of thymic and clonal selection effects, out-of-frame nonproductive sequences were analyzed. Through fastp at Q25 and MiXCR, TCRdb rebuilt clones from the public reads, retaining in-frame beta chains. Every distinct CDR3 protein forms one entry, paired with its most common genes and DNA. The V and J calls follow TCRdb's processing rather than the paper's. The sample table holds roughly 240,000 distinct CDR3 sequences, of which 5.5% to 7% were seen once. Clones ranked in the top ten supply roughly 3.9% of the sample.

Only healthy Caucasian donors were included. Three pairs of female monozygotic twins, all aged roughly 18 to 30 years, made up the twin cohort. Miltenyi CD45RO+ enrichment and human naive T-cell isolation kits were used to isolate memory (CD45RO+) and naive T cells from PBMC. This same sample was also taken into another study, of yellow fever vaccine responses in identical twins. In that second paper, the authors write: According to the authors, the vaccine-induced T cell response in identical twins seemed to be partly convergent and partly specific to each individual. Focusing on identical twins, the study followed the T cell clones that responded to the vaccine, and did so with precision.

The sequenced sample consisted of memory (CD45RO+) T cells sorted from blood. This sample's cell subset or site label indicates: CD45RO+ enriched T cells. This receptor was obtained from a woman between 18 and 29 years old in good health. The rearrangement combines TRBV6-2 or TRBV6-3 with TRBJ2-6; the D gene assignment is ambiguous. The sequenced DNA: TGTGCCAGCAGTATGGACTCTGGGGCCAACGTCCTGACTTTC. Its protein is CASSMDSGANVLTF.